These 24 T cell receptor beta chains were all obtained from the same sample, sequenced in a study of OX40 agonist ivuxolimab in advanced cancers. This table comes from immunoSEQ multiplex PCR, and its TCRdb copy is limited to in-frame clones, with some not included. This sample has tens of thousands of clones, with roughly four fifths found just once. The sample was CD4+ or CD8+ T cells sorted from blood, taken in a trial of the OX40 agonist ivuxolimab. The receptors shown here come from an adult with an advanced solid tumor such as melanoma, head and neck, liver or kidney cancer.

In its sample, this clone was seen once. Other DNA sequences from this sample encode an identical CDR3 as well. The rearrangement links TRBV6-6 to TRBJ2-1; D is unclear. V was pared by 2 bases and J by 1 base, with 6 bases between. Germline CDR1 and CDR2: MNHNY and SVGAGI (reference sequence). This CDR3 comprises 14 residues. CDR3 nucleotides: TGTGCCAGCAGTTACAGTCGGTCCTACAATGAGCAGTTCTTC. Protein: CASSYSRSYNEQFF.

V gene TRBV5-1 combines with J gene TRBJ1-1; possibly TRBD1 for D (6 bases). This CDR3 comprises 16 residues. Germline values: CDR1 SGHRS, CDR2 YFSETQ. Trimming shortened V by 3 bases and J by 0 bases, and 15 bases separated the two germline ends. The DNA for the CDR3 is TGCGCCAGCAGCTCGGGGGGGCCCTCGATGAACACTGAAGCTTTCTTT. Protein sequence: CASSSGGPSMNTEAFF.

This clone appeared a single time. The J gene is TRBJ1-2, the V gene TRBV4-1; D unclear. The CDR3 is made up of 14 amino acids. The germline gives CDR1 MGHRA, CDR2 YSYEKL. Trimming shortened V by 4 bases and J by 1 base, and 10 bases separated the two germline ends. The CDR3 sequence is CASSRTDNNYGYTF. Here the CDR3 DNA reads TGCGCCAGCAGCCGTACAGATAATAACTATGGCTACACCTTC.

This chain joins TRBV7-2 and TRBJ1-1; weak D call: TRBD1 (5 bases). The germline gives CDR1 SGHTA, CDR2 FQGNSA. V gave up 5 bases and J gave up 0 bases, with 19 bases separating them. This CDR3 has 17 residues. In nucleotides, the CDR3 is TGTGCCAGCAGCCGTCAGGCGCTTGGGACCATGAACACTGAAGCTTTCTTT. This translates into CASSRQALGTMNTEAFF.

CDR3 sequence: CASSPFGGGTYEQYF. CDR3 DNA sequence: TGTGCCAGCAGCCCCTTTGGCGGGGGAACCTACGAGCAGTACTTC. V usage is TRBV6-6 and J usage is TRBJ2-7; 7 bases are a match to TRBD2. CDR3 length equals 15 residues. The germline V gene encodes CDR1 MNHNY and CDR2 SVGAGI (reference sequence). The V segment lost 6 bases and the J segment 2 bases; nucleotides outside the gene matches: 10.

This chain uses TRBV28 with TRBJ2-5; TRBD1 matches at 9 bases. The end of the DNA fits TRBJ2-7 better, so the J call may be wrong. The germline CDR1 and CDR2 sequences are MDHEN and SYDVKM. The CDR3 has 15 residues. CDR3 in amino acids: CASSPPGQGTNEQYF. The CDR3, as DNA: TGTGCCAGCAGTCCGCCGGGACAGGGAACGAACGAGCAGTACTTC.

This clone was counted only a few times. The genes are TRBV14 and TRBJ2-7; 10 bases are a match to TRBD1. V was clipped by 3 bases and J by 2 bases; unmatched bases: 7. The CDR3 sequence is 16 residues long. Germline CDR1 SGHDN, CDR2 FVKESK. Here the CDR3 DNA reads TGTGCCAGCAGCCACCTTTGGACAGGGGGAACCTACGAGCAGTACTTC. Protein: CASSHLWTGGTYEQYF.

V is TRBV10-3 and J is TRBJ2-5, with a weak D call TRBD2 (5 bases). The CDR3 is 15 amino acids. Per the germline V gene, CDR1 is ENHRY and CDR2 is SYGVKD. Trimming pared 2 bases from V and 5 bases from J, leaving 15 bases between. Here the CDR3 reads CAISEQISEAETQYF. CDR3 in DNA: TGTGCCATCAGTGAGCAGATATCGGAGGCCGAGACCCAGTACTTC.

The chain couples TRBV7-3 to TRBJ2-5, with D possibly being TRBD1 (6 bases). Between the trimmed V and J ends, which lost 4 bases and 4 bases, there was a span of 13 bases. CDR3 size: 14 residues. CDR1 is SGHTA, CDR2 FQGTGA, per germline. CDR3 coding DNA: TGTGCCAGCAGCTCCGGGGACAATGGAGAGACCCAGTACTTC. Amino acid sequence: CASSSGDNGETQYF.

V gene TRBV5-1 combines with J gene TRBJ2-5; D is unclear. V was pared by 1 base and J by 2 bases, with 3 bases between. The CDR3 covers 12 residues. Looked up from germline, CDR1 is SGHRS and CDR2 is YFSETQ. The CDR3 region has the DNA TGCGCCAGCAGCTTGTGGCAAGAGACCCAGTACTTC. As protein: CASSLWQETQYF.

The chain links TRBV7-2 to TRBJ2-3, with 10 bases lining up with TRBD1. Germline loops: CDR1 SGHTA, CDR2 FQGNSA. J lost 4 bases, V lost 5 bases, and 6 bases had no gene match. This CDR3 has 15 amino acids. CDR3: CASSLGDRGADTQYF. In nucleotides, the CDR3 is TGTGCCAGCAGCCTAGGGGACAGGGGCGCAGATACGCAGTATTTT.

The CDR3 is CASSIGLTRAPQYF. The CDR3 DNA follows: TGTGCCAGCAGCATCGGACTAACTCGGGCCCCTCAGTACTTC. V gene TRBV11-2 combines with J gene TRBJ2-7; a possible D gene is TRBD2 (6 bases). The CDR3 runs 14 residues. The V end was cut by 5 bases, the J end by 10 bases, with 21 bases between. Germline assignment: CDR1 SGHAT and CDR2 FQNNGV.

On this clone: Within the sample, other DNA sequences also encode this same CDR3. The V gene is TRBV6-1, the J gene TRBJ1-5; 7 bases fit TRBD1. The CDR3 length is 15 residues. Germline V gene lookup returns CDR1 MNHNS and CDR2 SASEGT. With 3 bases clipped from V and 1 base from J, the junction kept 3 bases outside the gene matches. In DNA form, the CDR3 reads TGTGCCAGCAGTGAGGCAGGGGGGAGCAATCAGCCCCAGCATTTT. Translating it yields CASSEAGGSNQPQHF.

The rearrangement uses TRBV25-1 and TRBJ2-1, with 9 bases fitting TRBD2. The CDR3 sequence is 16 residues long. V lost 3 bases and J lost 5; bases outside the gene matches: 8. The germline V gene encodes CDR1 MGHDK and CDR2 SYGVNS. This chain's CDR3 is CASSERGGLLNNEQFF. CDR3 coding DNA: TGTGCCAGCAGTGAGCGGGGGGGACTCTTGAACAATGAGCAGTTCTTC. Full variable domain (outside the CDR3, taken from reference TRBV25-1 and TRBJ2-1): EADIYQTPRYLVIGTGKKITLECSQTMGHDKMYWYQQDPGMELHLIHYSYGVNSTEKGDLSSESTVSRIRTEHFPLTLESARPSHTSQYLCASSERGGLLNNEQFFGPGTRLTVL.

There are a few counts of this clone. The V and J genes are TRBV29-1 and TRBJ1-1, with a weak D call TRBD1 (6 bases). This CDR3 is built from 13 residues. The V end lost 4 bases, the J end lost 1 base, and 10 bases lay between the germline ends. From germline, CDR1 is SQVTM and CDR2 ANQGSEA. CDR3 amino acids: CSVGGGGNTEAFF. CDR3 DNA sequence: TGCAGCGTTGGAGGGGGAGGGAACACTGAAGCTTTCTTT.

The rearrangement joins TRBV6-5 to TRBJ1-5; D perhaps matches TRBD1 (5 bases). The germline V gene encodes CDR1 MNHEY and CDR2 SVGAGI. V lost 5 bases and J lost 3, with 14 bases in between. The length of the CDR3 is 15 residues. The CDR3 bases are TGTGCCAGCAGTAAGGCGGGGCGTAACAATCAGCCCCAGCATTTT. This codes for CASSKAGRNNQPQHF.

This clone was counted once. CDR3 loop: CASSGGGDSQETQYF. Here the CDR3 DNA reads TGTGCCAGCAGCGGGGGCGGGGACAGCCAAGAGACCCAGTACTTC. The chain is built from TRBV13 and TRBJ2-5; TRBD1 is a possible D gene (7 bases). This CDR3 has 15 amino acids. Germline V CDR1 and CDR2: PRHDT, FYEKMQ (reference sequence). V was pared by 5 bases and J by 1 base, with 14 bases between.

The genes are TRBV28 and TRBJ1-2; unclear D gene. The length of the CDR3 is 16 residues. V shed 5 bases and J shed 4 bases, with 20 bases lying between them. CDR1 is MDHEN and CDR2 is SYDVKM in the germline V gene. The CDR3 reads CASSPQTRPTGYGYTF. The CDR3 region has the DNA TGTGCCAGCAGTCCTCAGACAAGGCCTACCGGCTATGGCTACACCTTC.

The sample holds a few counts of this clone. The V and J genes are TRBV19 and TRBJ2-1; 10 nucleotides match TRBD1. V gave up 7 bases and J gave up 6 bases; unmatched junction bases: 12. Germline loops: CDR1 LNHDA, CDR2 SQIVND (reference sequence). The CDR3 runs 16 residues. The CDR3 nucleotides read TGTGCCAGTACTCCCAACAGGGGACAGGGGTTCAATGAGCAGTTCTTC. This encodes CASTPNRGQGFNEQFF.

The chain uses TRBV11-3 and TRBJ2-1; D might be TRBD1 (6 bases). The CDR3 has 15 amino acids. V was shortened by 5 bases and J by 4 bases, with 15 bases between the two germline ends. The germline V gene encodes CDR1 SGHNT and CDR2 YENEEA. DNA of the CDR3: TGTGCCAGCAGCACCGGGACATTGGGGTACAATGAGCAGTTCTTC. Protein sequence: CASSTGTLGYNEQFF.

The genes are TRBV7-9 and TRBJ2-7; tentatively, D is TRBD1 or TRBD2 (5 bases each). CDR1 is SEHNR and CDR2 is FQNEAQ in the germline V gene (reference sequence). Trimming took 4 bases from V and 2 from J, leaving 9 bases between them. The CDR3 totals 13 residues. The CDR3 coding sequence is TGTGCCAGCAGCTCGGGGCGAGCCTACGAGCAGTACTTC. It translates to CASSSGRAYEQYF.

V is TRBV7-2 and J is TRBJ1-1; weak D call: TRBD1 (5 bases). V lost 3 bases and J 4 bases, leaving 9 bases between the germline ends. Germline CDR1 reads SGHTA; CDR2 reads FQGNSA. The CDR3 extends over 13 amino acids. The CDR3 bases are TGTGCCAGCAGCTTTACAGGTGGCACTGAAGCTTTCTTT. Protein: CASSFTGGTEAFF.

Only a few counts were recorded for this clone. V and J are TRBV5-5 and TRBJ2-2; 9 bases align to TRBD2. CDR3 length: 17 amino acids. CDR1 is SGHKS and CDR2 is YYEKEE in the germline V gene (reference sequence). V was clipped by 0 bases and J by 4 bases; unmatched bases: 7. The CDR3: CASSLGLAGPVTGELFF. The CDR3 nucleotides read TGTGCCAGCAGCTTGGGGCTAGCGGGGCCAGTCACCGGGGAGCTGTTTTTT.

The chain combines TRBV29-1 with TRBJ1-5; no firm D call. CDR1 and CDR2 (germline): SQVTM, ANQGSEA. The germline V and J ends were trimmed by 4 bases and 2 bases, with 6 bases remaining between them. The CDR3 runs to 12 residues. The CDR3 here is CSVGGRNQPQHF. The CDR3 region has the DNA TGCAGCGTTGGGGGTCGCAATCAGCCCCAGCATTTT.